This T cell receptor beta chain was documented in a study of OX40 agonist ivuxolimab in advanced cancers. Background on the whole study: Ivuxolimab, which targeted the costimulatory receptor OX40 (CD134), was an agonistic, fully human IgG2 monoclonal antibody. Prior anti-PD-1, anti-PD-L1 or anti-CTLA-4 therapy was permitted, and 40% of dose-escalation patients had received checkpoint inhibitors. In the dose-escalation cohort, about four fifths of patients were male, and the mean age was approximately 60 years with a range of about 20 to 90. Partial responses were achieved by three dose-escalation patients, of whom one had hepatocellular carcinoma and two had cutaneous melanoma. Intravenous ivuxolimab was administered to patients every 2 weeks at six dose levels: 0.01, 0.1, 0.3, 1.5, 3 and 10 mg/kg. Of the roughly 51 dose-escalation patients, hepatocellular carcinoma was present in 19, melanoma in around 15, renal cell carcinoma in 9 and head and neck cancer in 9. The point of sequencing TCRbeta in the periphery was to test whether ivuxolimab changed TCR sequence diversity and drove clonal T-cell expansion. The monotherapy dose-escalation portion (N ≈ 57 patients) of the phase I ivuxolimab trial is reported in the paper.

The CDR3, from cysteine to phenylalanine, totals 14 residues. Kept here is only the CDR3 DNA, which spans 42 bases and is read in frame from base 1. In the germline V gene, CDR1 corresponds to LGHNA and CDR2 to YSLEER. The germline V and J ends show losses of 4 bases and 4 bases respectively, and no gene match explains 4 bases of the junction. Patients with autoimmune disease history or receiving systemic immunosuppression were excluded from the trial. Peripheral blood for TCR sequencing was collected from all dose cohorts at baseline, on cycle 4 day 1, and on cycle 7 day 1. The samples were taken from a phase I, first-in-human, multicenter, open-label dose-escalation trial of ivuxolimab. Adults with locally advanced or metastatic melanoma, renal cell carcinoma, hepatocellular carcinoma or head and neck squamous cell carcinoma were enrolled in the trial. Before TCR sequencing, CD4+ and CD8+ T cells were separately sorted from peripheral blood.

Concerning this clone itself: Its target antigen remains unknown. The sample holds no much larger clone one base away, and base qualities are not on file.

Genomic DNA was isolated from the sorted cells so that the TCRbeta CDR3 region could be sequenced. The immunoSEQ Assay was used for sequencing of TCRbeta CDR3 regions. The clones in this table, taken by TCRdb from immuneACCESS, are in-frame only. Not every clone is retained; where verified, under half of the shortfall comes from an unresolved V gene, and the cause of the rest is unknown. For this sample there are about 60,000 clones; about 90% appear just once. Jointly, the top ten make up around 15% of the sample. On the study overall, not on this receptor specifically: Low levels of normalized T-cell clonal expansion were also seen in some nonresponding patients. Antigen specificity was not determined for the clonally expanded peripheral T cells. Partial responders in the 0.1-3.0 mg/kg groups had among the lowest normalized peripheral clonal expansion, especially among CD8+ T cells. After ivuxolimab, expanded clones were on average more numerous among CD8+ T cells than among CD4+ T cells. Clonal expansion of both CD4+ and CD8+ blood T cells was observed from baseline to week 6 at doses 0.1 to 3.0 mg/kg.

The sequence is built from TRBV4-3 and TRBJ2-5; TRBD2 aligns with 9 central bases. The source of this sequence is an adult with an advanced solid tumor such as melanoma, head and neck, liver or kidney cancer. The material was CD4+ or CD8+ T cells sorted from blood, obtained in a trial of the OX40 agonist ivuxolimab. The DNA sequence is as follows: TGCGCCAGCAGCCGTGGACTAGCGAGAGAGACCCAGTACTTC. It translates as CASSRGLARETQYF.